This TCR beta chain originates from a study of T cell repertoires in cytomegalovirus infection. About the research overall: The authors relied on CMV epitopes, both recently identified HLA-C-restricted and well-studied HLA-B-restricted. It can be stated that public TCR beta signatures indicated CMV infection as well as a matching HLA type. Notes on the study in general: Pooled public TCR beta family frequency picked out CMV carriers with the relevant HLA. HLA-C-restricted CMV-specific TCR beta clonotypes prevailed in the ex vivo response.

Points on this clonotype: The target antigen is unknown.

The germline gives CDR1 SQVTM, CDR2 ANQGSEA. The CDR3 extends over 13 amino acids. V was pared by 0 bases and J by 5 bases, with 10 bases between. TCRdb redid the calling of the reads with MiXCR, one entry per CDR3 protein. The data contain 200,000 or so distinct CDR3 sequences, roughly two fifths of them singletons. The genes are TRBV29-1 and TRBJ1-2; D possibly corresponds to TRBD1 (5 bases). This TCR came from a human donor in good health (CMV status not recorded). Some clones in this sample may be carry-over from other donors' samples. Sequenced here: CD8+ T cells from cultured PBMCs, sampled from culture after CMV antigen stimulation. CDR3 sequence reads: CSVEDKSGYGYTF. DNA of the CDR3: TGCAGCGTTGAAGATAAGTCAGGGTATGGCTACACCTTC.